This T cell receptor beta chain was sequenced in a study of blood T cells in healthy people across ages. This clonotype is a singleton in its sample. A junction boundary mismatches the germline segment, possibly from a read error. Germline assignment: CDR1 SGHAT and CDR2 FQNNGV. This CDR3 contains 13 residues. Using a J-beta primer mix together with a sample-barcoded 5' primer, a second PCR was run for roughly 7 to 11 cycles. In TCRdb, the 5' RACE reads were re-called with MiXCR into one record per CDR3 protein. Here the sample spans around 800,000 distinct CDR3 sequences, 62% being singletons. V gene TRBV11-2 combines with J gene TRBJ2-3; 8 nucleotides agree with TRBD2. The specimen was blood. This TCR was recovered from a man aged 25 to 40 in good health. The DNA of the CDR3 is TGTGCCAGCAGCTTTGGGGGACTAGATACGCAGTACTTT. Encoded protein: CASSFGGLDTQYF.